Detailed here is one T cell receptor (beta chain). Its antigen remains unidentified. Before the COVID-19 pandemic, during about 2010-2018, CD4+ T cells were taken from unexposed donors. CD4+ T cells were isolated from the cells after 10 days of culture. Testing used SARS-CoV-2 S/N and four cold-coronavirus spikes on unexposed-donor CD4+ T cells, cells permitting. Only in-frame clones appear in the TCRdb table, and some are missing; sequencing was by immunoSEQ multiplex PCR. The repertoire holds 20,000 to 25,000 clones, with 74% as singletons. The data are from a study of CD4 T cells in relation to SARS-CoV-2 and coronaviruses. Whole-study context: PBMCs were cultured with antigen for roughly 9 days before TCR beta sequencing.

Findings and caveats of the study: Crossreactivity was assessed only for spike protein, not other viral proteins.

Sequenced sample: CD4+ T cells from PBMCs, cultured in vitro. The sequence derives from a human donor in good health.

CDR3: CASSPTSGMYTQYF. CDR3 DNA: TGTGCCAGCAGCCCCACTAGCGGGATGTATACGCAGTATTTT. V and J are TRBV3-1 (or the pseudogene TRBV3-2) and TRBJ2-3; 10 bases are shared with TRBD2. Germline trimming cut 4 bases from V and 7 bases from J; bases unmatched to any gene: 5. There are 14 residues in the CDR3. The germline V gene has CDR1 LGHDT and CDR2 YNNKEL (reference sequence).